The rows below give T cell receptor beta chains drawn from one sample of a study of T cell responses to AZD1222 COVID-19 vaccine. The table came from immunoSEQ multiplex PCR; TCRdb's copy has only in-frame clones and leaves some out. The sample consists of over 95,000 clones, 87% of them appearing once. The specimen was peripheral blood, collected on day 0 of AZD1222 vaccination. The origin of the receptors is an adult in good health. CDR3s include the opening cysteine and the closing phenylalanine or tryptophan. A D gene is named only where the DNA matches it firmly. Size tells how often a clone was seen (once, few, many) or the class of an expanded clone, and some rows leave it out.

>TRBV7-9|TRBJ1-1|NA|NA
CASSSYTTGSNTEAFF
TGTGCCAGCAGCTCTTATACGACAGGCAGCAACACTGAAGCTTTCTTT
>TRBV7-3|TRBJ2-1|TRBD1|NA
CASSLGPLGQGDRFF
TGTGCCAGCAGCTTAGGGCCCTTAGGGCAGGGGGATAGGTTCTTC
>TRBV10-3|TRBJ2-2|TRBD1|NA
CAISPGTGGANGELFF
TGTGCCATCAGTCCCGGGACAGGGGGCGCGAACGGGGAGCTGTTTTTT
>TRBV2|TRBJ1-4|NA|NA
CASNHGTLNEKLFF
TGTGCCAGCAACCACGGGACCTTAAATGAAAAACTGTTTTTT
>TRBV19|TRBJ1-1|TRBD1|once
CASRIPGGVSTEAFF
TGTGCCAGTAGAATCCCAGGGGGCGTAAGTACTGAAGCTTTCTTT
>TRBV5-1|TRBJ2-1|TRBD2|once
CASSLAGTTGGNEQFF
TGCGCCAGCAGCTTAGCCGGGACTACAGGAGGCAATGAGCAGTTCTTC
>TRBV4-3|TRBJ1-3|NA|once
CASSQDRTVLTGNTIYF
TGCGCCAGCAGCCAAGATCGTACCGTTTTGACTGGAAACACCATATATTTT
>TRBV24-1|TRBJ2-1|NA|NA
CATSEGGTEQFF
TGTGCCACCAGTGAGGGCGGAACTGAGCAGTTCTTC
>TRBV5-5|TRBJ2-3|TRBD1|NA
CASSLTGGTTDTQYF
TGTGCCAGCAGCTTGACAGGGGGCACCACAGATACGCAGTATTTT
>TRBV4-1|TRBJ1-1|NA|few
CASSLHAGARAEAFF
TGCGCCAGCAGCCTCCACGCAGGGGCTAGGGCTGAAGCTTTCTTT
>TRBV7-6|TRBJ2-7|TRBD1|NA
CASSPARDRGEEQYF
TGTGCCAGCAGCCCTGCCCGGGACAGGGGTGAAGAGCAGTACTTC
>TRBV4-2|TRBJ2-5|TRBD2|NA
CASSQATGGSQETQYF
TGTGCCAGCAGCCAGGCCACGGGGGGGAGCCAAGAGACCCAGTACTTC
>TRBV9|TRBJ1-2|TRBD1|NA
CASSAGQGGSYGYTF
TGTGCCAGCAGCGCCGGACAGGGGGGATCCTATGGCTACACCTTC
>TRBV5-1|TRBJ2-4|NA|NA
CASSLAPGPQNIQYF
TGCGCCAGCAGCTTGGCCCCGGGCCCTCAAAACATTCAGTACTTC
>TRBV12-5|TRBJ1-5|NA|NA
CASEMGGRGNQPQHF
TGTGCTAGTGAAATGGGGGGGAGGGGCAATCAGCCCCAGCATTTT
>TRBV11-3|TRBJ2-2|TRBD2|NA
CASSWTSGDSNTGELFF
TGTGCCAGCAGCTGGACTAGCGGGGACTCGAACACCGGGGAGCTGTTTTTT
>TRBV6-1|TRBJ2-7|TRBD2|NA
CATRYGTSGFYEQYF
TGTGCCACCAGGTACGGGACTAGCGGATTCTACGAGCAGTACTTC
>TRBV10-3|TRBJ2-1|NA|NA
CAIYGGYEQFF
TGTGCCATCTACGGAGGTTATGAGCAGTTCTTC
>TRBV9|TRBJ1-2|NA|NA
CASSVLEGYGYTF
TGTGCCAGCAGCGTATTAGAGGGCTATGGCTACACCTTC
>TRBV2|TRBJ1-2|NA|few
CASSEAPGQGNGYTF
TGTGCCAGCAGTGAAGCACCGGGACAAGGAAACGGCTACACCTTC
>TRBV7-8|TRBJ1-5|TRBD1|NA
CASSSGYRGSDQPQHF
TGTGCCAGCAGCTCGGGTTACAGGGGATCGGATCAGCCCCAGCATTTT
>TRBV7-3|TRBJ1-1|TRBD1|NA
CASSLTFQGGRSTEAFF
TGTGCCAGCAGCTTAACGTTCCAGGGGGGGAGAAGCACTGAAGCTTTCTTT
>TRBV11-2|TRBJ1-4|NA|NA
CASSLERLVGGEKLFF
TGTGCCAGCAGCTTAGAGCGTCTGGTTGGGGGCGAAAAACTGTTTTTT
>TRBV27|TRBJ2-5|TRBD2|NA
CASSFLSGHQETQYF
TGTGCCAGCAGTTTCCTTAGCGGGCACCAAGAGACCCAGTACTTC
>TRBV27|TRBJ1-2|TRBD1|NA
CASSPTGAGGYTF
TGTGCCAGCAGTCCCACAGGGGCGGGGGGCTACACCTTC
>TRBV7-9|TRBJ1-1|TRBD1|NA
CASSPQGQGNTEAFF
TGTGCCAGCAGCCCCCAGGGACAGGGGAACACTGAAGCTTTCTTT
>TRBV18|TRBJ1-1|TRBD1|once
CASSPLPGQALNTEAFF
TGTGCCAGCTCACCACTCCCTGGACAGGCGCTGAACACTGAAGCTTTCTTT
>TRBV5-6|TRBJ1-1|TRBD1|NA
CASTLATGRLNTEAFF
TGTGCCAGCACGCTAGCGACAGGGCGATTGAACACTGAAGCTTTCTTT
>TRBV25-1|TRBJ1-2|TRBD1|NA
CASNDPRDRGGYGYTF
TGTGCCAGCAATGATCCCCGGGACAGGGGTGGCTATGGCTACACCTTC
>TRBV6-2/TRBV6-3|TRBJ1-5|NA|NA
CASSTGLGPQHF
TGTGCCAGCAGTACAGGCCTGGGGCCCCAGCATTTT
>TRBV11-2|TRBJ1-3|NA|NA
CASSSVSGARGSSGNTIYF
TGTGCCAGCAGCTCCGTGTCCGGGGCCAGGGGTTCTTCTGGAAACACCATATATTTT
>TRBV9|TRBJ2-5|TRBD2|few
CASSVTSGQETQYF
TGTGCCAGCAGCGTAACTAGCGGCCAAGAGACCCAGTACTTC
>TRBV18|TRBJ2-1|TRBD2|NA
CASSPKRERSYNEQFF
TGTGCCAGCTCGCCTAAGCGGGAGAGGTCCTACAATGAGCAGTTCTTC
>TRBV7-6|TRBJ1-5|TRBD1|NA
CASSQRAGGRSDQPQHF
TGTGCCAGCAGCCAACGGGCAGGGGGCCGGAGTGATCAGCCCCAGCATTTT
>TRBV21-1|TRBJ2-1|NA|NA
CASSKGGQIAGSYNEQFF
TGTGCCAGCAGCAAAGGGGGCCAGATAGCGGGCTCCTACAATGAGCAGTTCTTC
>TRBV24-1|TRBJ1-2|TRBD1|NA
CATSESDRGYGYTF
TGTGCCACCAGTGAATCCGACAGGGGGTATGGCTACACCTTC
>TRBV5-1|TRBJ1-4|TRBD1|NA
CASSWGDRGSEKLFF
TGCGCCAGCAGCTGGGGGGACAGGGGGAGTGAAAAACTGTTTTTT
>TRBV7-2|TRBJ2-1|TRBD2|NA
CASSPWTSYNEQFF
TGTGCCAGCAGCCCTTGGACTAGTTACAATGAGCAGTTCTTC
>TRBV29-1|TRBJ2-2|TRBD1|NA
CSGQGASTGELFF
TGCAGCGGACAGGGAGCGAGCACCGGGGAGCTGTTTTTT
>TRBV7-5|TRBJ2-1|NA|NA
CASFPGTSGSSSYNEQFF
TGTGCCTCCTTCCCCGGGACTAGCGGGAGTTCCTCCTACAATGAGCAGTTCTTC
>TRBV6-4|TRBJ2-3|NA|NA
CASSDYGGATQYF
TGTGCCAGCAGTGACTACGGTGGAGCTACGCAGTATTTT
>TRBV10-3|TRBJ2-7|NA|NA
CAISELSYEQYF
TGTGCCATCAGCGAGCTAAGTTACGAGCAGTACTTC
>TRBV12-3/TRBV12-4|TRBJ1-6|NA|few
CASSLGFNSPLHF
TGTGCCAGCAGTTTGGGTTTTAATTCACCCCTCCACTTT
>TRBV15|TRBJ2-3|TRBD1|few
CATSRDFGTGGNF
TGTGCCACCAGCAGAGATTTCGGGACAGGGGGTAATTTT